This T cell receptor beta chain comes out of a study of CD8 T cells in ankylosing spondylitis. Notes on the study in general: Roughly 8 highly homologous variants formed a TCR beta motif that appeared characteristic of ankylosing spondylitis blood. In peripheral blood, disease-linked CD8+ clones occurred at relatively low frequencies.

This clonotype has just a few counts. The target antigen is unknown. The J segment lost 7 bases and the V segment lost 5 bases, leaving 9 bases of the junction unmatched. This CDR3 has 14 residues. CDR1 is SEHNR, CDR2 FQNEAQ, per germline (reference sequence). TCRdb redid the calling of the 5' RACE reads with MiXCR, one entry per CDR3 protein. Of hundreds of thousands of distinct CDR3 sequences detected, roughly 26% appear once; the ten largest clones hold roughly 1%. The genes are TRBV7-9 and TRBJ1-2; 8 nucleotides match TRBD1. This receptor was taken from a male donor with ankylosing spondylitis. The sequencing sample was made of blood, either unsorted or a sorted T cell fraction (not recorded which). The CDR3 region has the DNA TGTGCCAGCAGCCCAACGGACAGGGTCGCTGGCTACACCTTC. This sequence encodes CASSPTDRVAGYTF.